These 10 T cell receptor beta chains originate from one sample sequenced in a study of Ad26.COV2.S vaccination and SARS-CoV-2 variants. Treatment reported: some 20 received Ad26.COV2.S at low or high dose, single or two shots; 5 received placebo; per-sample allocation not given. Sampling was performed 63 days after the first vaccine or placebo injection. Clones were read by immunoSEQ multiplex PCR, and TCRdb kept only the in-frame ones, dropping some. The profile covers hundreds of thousands of clones, with roughly 90% appearing a single time and around 1.4% taken by the ten largest. The sequencing here drew on peripheral blood, taken in a trial of Ad26.COV2.S vaccine versus placebo. These receptors all stem from a person aged 18 to 65 who received the Ad26.COV2.S COVID-19 vaccine or a placebo.

With respect to this clone: Compared with germline, one end of the junction differs, possibly owing to a read error. The chain has TRBV5-8 and TRBJ1-4; a possible D gene is TRBD1 (6 bases). This CDR3 has 13 residues. Germline CDR1 and CDR2: SGHTS and YDEGEE. CDR3 residues: CAGRGMANEKLFF. DNA for the CDR3: TGTGCCGGCAGGGGTATGGCTAATGAAAAACTGTTTTTT.

V gene TRBV7-9 combines with J gene TRBJ1-2, with 10 bases identical to TRBD1. V was pared by 1 base and J by 6 bases, with 2 bases of the junction left unmatched. The CDR3 covers 14 residues. Germline V gives CDR1 SEHNR, CDR2 FQNEAQ (reference sequence). In DNA, the CDR3 is TGTGCCAGCAGCTTAGAGGACAGGGGGGATGGCTACACCTTC. Protein: CASSLEDRGDGYTF.

V usage is TRBV30 and J usage is TRBJ2-7, with 8 bases that match TRBD2. This CDR3 is 14 amino acids long. Trimming at V came to 2 bases and at J to 7 bases, leaving 10 bases not matched to a gene. From germline, CDR1 is GTSNPN and CDR2 SVGIG (reference sequence). This CDR3 reads CAWSLGLAGNEQYF. CDR3 nucleotides: TGTGCCTGGAGTCTGGGGCTAGCGGGTAATGAGCAGTACTTC.

This clone was detected only once. This chain uses TRBV6-5 with TRBJ1-6; D not certain. The germline V gene has CDR1 MNHEY and CDR2 SVGAGI. The CDR3 has 13 residues. The V end was cut by 6 bases, the J end by 9 bases, with 12 bases between. The CDR3 protein is CASSRPVGSPLHF. The CDR3 DNA reads as TGTGCCAGCAGCCGCCCAGTTGGTTCACCCCTCCACTTT.

V and J are TRBV20-1 and TRBJ2-5; D not certain. The CDR3 extends over 11 amino acids. V gave up 5 bases and J gave up 9 bases, with 13 bases separating them. The germline V gene encodes CDR1 DFQATT and CDR2 SNEGSKA (reference sequence). The CDR3 loop is CSAVRNSPQYF. The CDR3 DNA is TGCAGTGCTGTTCGGAATTCGCCCCAGTACTTC.

The CDR3 DNA reads as TGCGCCAGCAGCTTGGTACGGGGAGGAGGCGGGGAGCTGTTTTTT. Protein sequence: CASSLVRGGGGELFF. The chain joins TRBV5-1 to TRBJ2-2; possible D gene TRBD2, 6 bases. With 0 bases removed from V and 7 bases from J, the gap between germline ends came to 13 bases. This CDR3 has 15 amino acids. Germline CDR1 SGHRS, CDR2 YFSETQ.

V gene TRBV27 combines with J gene TRBJ2-2, with a possible D match to TRBD1 (7 bases). The V end lost 5 bases, the J end lost 3 bases, and 13 bases lay between the germline ends. Germline V gives CDR1 MNHEY, CDR2 SMNVEV (reference sequence). This CDR3 region has 15 residues. The CDR3 region has the DNA TGTGCCAGCAGTCTGGACAGGAGGGACACCGGGGAGCTGTTTTTT. Translating gives CASSLDRRDTGELFF.

The chain uses TRBV7-8 and TRBJ2-1, with D unresolved. The ends were cut back, 0 bases at V and 2 bases at J, with 11 bases in the middle. This CDR3 is 16 amino acids long. Per the germline V gene, CDR1 is SGHVS and CDR2 is FQNEAQ. Here the CDR3 reads CASSLARTETYNEQFF. The CDR3 bases are TGTGCCAGCAGCTTAGCGCGTACCGAGACCTACAATGAGCAGTTCTTC.

The chain is built from TRBV2 and TRBJ1-6, with 10 nucleotides matching TRBD1. The V and J ends lost 6 bases and 5 bases, in that order; junction bases with no gene match: 7. Germline CDR1 and CDR2: SNHLY and FYNNEI. The CDR3 contains 16 residues. Written as DNA, the CDR3 is TGTGCCAGCAGGGCAGGGACAGGGGCTAATAATTCACCCCTCCACTTT. Its translation: CASRAGTGANNSPLHF. Drawing the rest from reference TRBV2 and TRBJ1-6, the complete variable domain is EPEVTQTPSHQVTQMGQEVILRCVPISNHLYFYWYRQILGQKVEFLVSFYNNEISEKSEIFDDQFSVERPDGSNFTLKIRSTKLEDSAMYFCASRAGTGANNSPLHFGNGTRLTVT.

The genes are TRBV5-1 and TRBJ2-7; TRBD2 matches 7 bases. Germline assignment: CDR1 SGHRS and CDR2 YFSETQ. With 5 bases clipped from V and 0 bases from J, the junction kept 5 bases outside the gene matches. The CDR3 covers 14 residues. The CDR3 DNA reads as TGCGCCAGCAGACGAAGCGGGGACTCCTACGAGCAGTACTTC. Its translation is CASRRSGDSYEQYF.